This T cell receptor beta chain derives from a study of cytomegalovirus exposure and HLA in healthy donors. Germline CDR1 SNHLY, CDR2 FYNNEI. This CDR3 spans 14 amino acids. With 3 bases removed from V and 7 bases from J, the gap between germline ends came to 12 bases. Study-level results: Among TCR beta chains, those listed as cytomegalovirus-associated numbered some 160.

Sequenced by immunoSEQ multiplex PCR; TCRdb stores in-frame clones only, minus some. The sample includes some 140,000 clones, around nine tenths seen only once; the top ten take about a fifth. Concerning this clone itself: Its antigen remains unidentified.

This clonotype was obtained from a man between 18 and 35 years old in good health and CMV-seropositive. The gene calls are TRBV2 and TRBJ2-2, with a tentative D call TRBD2 (6 bases). Sequencing input: PBMCs. The CDR3 loop is CASSERRDSGELFF. CDR3 nucleotide sequence: TGTGCCAGCAGTGAGCGGAGGGATAGCGGGGAGCTGTTTTTT.